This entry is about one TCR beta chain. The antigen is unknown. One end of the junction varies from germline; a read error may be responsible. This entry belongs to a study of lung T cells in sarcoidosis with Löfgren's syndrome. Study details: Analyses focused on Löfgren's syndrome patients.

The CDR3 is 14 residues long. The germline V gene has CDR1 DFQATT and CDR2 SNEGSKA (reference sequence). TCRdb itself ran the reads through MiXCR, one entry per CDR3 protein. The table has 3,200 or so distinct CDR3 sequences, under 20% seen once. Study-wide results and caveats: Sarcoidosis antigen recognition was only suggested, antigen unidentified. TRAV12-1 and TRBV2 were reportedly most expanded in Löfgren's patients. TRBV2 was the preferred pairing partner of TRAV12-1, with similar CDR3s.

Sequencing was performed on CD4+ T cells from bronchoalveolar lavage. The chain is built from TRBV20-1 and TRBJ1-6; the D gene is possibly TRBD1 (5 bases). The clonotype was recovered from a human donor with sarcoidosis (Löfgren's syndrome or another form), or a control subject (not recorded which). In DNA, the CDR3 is TGCAGTGCTAGATTGCGAGGGGCGGGTTCACCCCTCCACTTC. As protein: CSARLRGAGSPLHF.